Listed below are T cell receptor beta chains from one sample, sequenced in a study of blood T cell repertoires in COVID-19. Only in-frame clones appear in the TCRdb table, and some are missing; sequencing was by immunoSEQ multiplex PCR. The data contain about 240,000 clones, 82% of them singletons. The sequenced sample was peripheral blood. The receptors originated from an older woman with active or convalescent COVID-19. Each CDR3 is given with its conserved first and last residue.

>TRBV10-3|TRBJ2-3|13
CAISELSPDTQYF
>TRBV30|TRBJ1-6|15
CAWSVKGTHYSPLHF
>TRBV6-2/TRBV6-3|TRBJ1-5|14
CASSPTASNQPQHF
>TRBV7-6|TRBJ2-7|16
CASSPRQGEASYEQYF
>TRBV5-8|TRBJ2-3|14
CASSIRGSTDTQYF
>TRBV30|TRBJ1-5|14
CAWSRGDFGQPQHF
>TRBV9|TRBJ2-6|19
CASSTTDRGRWVGANVLTF
>TRBV4-1|TRBJ2-5|19
CASSQALGVSGGYQETQYF
>TRBV10-3|TRBJ2-1|15
CAISAQRGSYNEQFF
>TRBV23-1|TRBJ1-1|16
CASSQPPSGTVTEAFF
>TRBV7-9|TRBJ2-1|15
CASSPGGGAYNEQFF
>TRBV7-3|TRBJ2-1|13
CASSRDRNNEQFF
>TRBV6-5|TRBJ2-1|15
CASSTRQGAVNEQFF
>TRBV4-1|TRBJ2-2|15
CASSPYRGLSGELFF
>TRBV3-1/TRBV3-2|TRBJ1-1|16
CASSQGGQQRGTEAFF
>TRBV15|TRBJ1-2|11
CATSSPYGYTF
>TRBV4-3|TRBJ1-1|15
CASSQDLGGGAEAFF
>TRBV11-3|TRBJ1-2|15
CASSSPTGGAEGYTF
>TRBV19|TRBJ2-7|13
CASIGTSSYEQYF
>TRBV27|TRBJ2-3|14
CASRTTSGTDTQYF
>TRBV2|TRBJ2-5|13
CASSDLSVETQYF
>TRBV11-2|TRBJ1-6|16
CASSAYRVSYNSPLHF
>TRBV19|TRBJ1-1|16
CASSFLPNRENTEAFF
>TRBV10-3|TRBJ1-4|16
CAISESTPGWGEKLFF
>TRBV27|TRBJ2-5|18
CASSLSRLAGRDQETQYF
>TRBV7-3|TRBJ2-2|14
CASSLEVNTGELFF